This T cell receptor (beta chain) was identified during a study of memory CD4+ T cells and cytomegalovirus serostatus (dated by TCRdb to between 2017 and 2020). Regarding the study in general: The cohort included approximately 35 healthy adults from Belgium, of whom 9 were CMV seropositive and some 24 were CMV seronegative. To replicate a published TCR-based CMV serostatus classifier, the researchers sequenced the CD4+ memory TCRbeta repertoires of a Belgian cohort whose cytomegalovirus serostatus was known.

A remark on this clone: It has no known antigen specificity. No per-base quality is available; no much larger clone lies one base away.

The germline V gene yields MNHNS for CDR1 and SASEGT for CDR2. Taken from cysteine to phenylalanine, the CDR3 has 14 residues. Only the CDR3 part of the read is kept: 42 bases, read in frame from the first base. The trim is 8 bases for V and 2 bases for J, with a gap of 16 bases between the germline ends. A FACSAria II was used to sort memory CD4+ T cells, defined as single viable CD3+CD4+CD8-CD45RO+ cells. CMV serostatus was determined using a Roche Elecsys assay that detects serum IgG against CMV pp150, pp28, p38 and p52. Once the samples were thawed, total CD4+ T cells were enriched through positive selection using CD4 magnetic microbeads. The samples came from a separate study whose specific focus was interrogating the CD4+ T cell memory repertoire. Peripheral blood mononuclear cells were isolated and cryopreserved according to standard operating procedures, and serum was stored at -80 degrees C. CD3-PerCP (BW264/56), CD4-APC (RPA-T4), CD45RO-PE (UCHT1) and CD8-Pacific Orange (3B5) antibodies were used for staining, and non-viable cells were excluded with Sytox blue.

Results the study describes overall, beyond this receptor: The results were interpreted as suggesting that the CMV-associated TCR signature is mostly present in the CD4+ memory repertoire. Among the 150 to 200 previously reported CMV-associated TCRbeta sequences, 65 to 85 showed up in the CD4+ memory repertoires, with each one found in between one and five individuals. Only CD4+CD45RO+ memory cells were sequenced, unlike the original study, which covered naive and memory CD4+ and CD8+ populations. For CMV serostatus prediction, a median bootstrapped AUC of roughly 0.94 was reached with the original framework, and a median bootstrapped AUC of roughly 0.9 was reached with a US-trained random forest. A median bootstrapped AUC of roughly 0.95 with a 95% CI of 0.76-1.00 was achieved on the Belgian cohort by the original-framework classifier.

Genomic DNA was extracted from sorted cells with the Quick-DNA Microprep Kit. TCRbeta DNA was amplified with the immunoSEQ hsTCRbeta kit following the manufacturer's protocol. TCRbeta libraries were sequenced on an Illumina MiSeq instrument. On the study's bioinformatics: After out-of-frame sequences were removed, 2 million to 2.5 million distinct TCRbeta sequences remained, averaging approximately 72,000 per individual. Two values were used to score each individual: the count of about 150 previously reported CMV-associated TCRbeta sequences and the total count of productive distinct TCRbeta sequences. A beta-binomial model was reimplemented in Python, and random forests from scikit-learn, run with default parameters, were trained on data from the US cohort. Classifier performance on the Belgian cohort was summarized as median AUC with percentile confidence intervals calculated over 10,000 bootstrap iterations. TCRdb stores this immuneACCESS table with in-frame sequences only. Part of the clones is absent; in the studies checked, under half of the shortfall reflects unresolved V genes, and no reason is known for the rest. Clone size and V and J calls were adopted from that table, with D and trimming inferred from the DNA. In this sample the table shows some 65,000 clones, over 60% of which occur a single time. The ten largest clones take up over 0.4% of the sample.

The chain uses TRBV6-1 and TRBJ2-7; tentative D gene TRBD2, with 5 bases matching. Sample: memory CD4+ T cells from blood. The receptor was derived from an adult in good health and CMV-seronegative. Some clones in this sample may be carry-over from other donors' samples. The DNA is TGTGCCAGCTGGTTGGCTGAGGGTACCTACGAGCAGTACTTC. This codes for CASWLAEGTYEQYF.